A selection of T cell receptor beta chains follows, all from one sample in a study of blood T cells in healthy people across ages. TCRdb called the 5' RACE reads again in MiXCR, with one record for every CDR3 protein. This table holds roughly 500,000 distinct CDR3 sequences, 27% found once. The sample comprised blood. All receptors derive from a woman in her 70s in good health. CDR3s include the opening cysteine and the closing phenylalanine or tryptophan. A D gene is named only where the DNA matches it firmly. Clone sizes are given selectively: once, few, many, or a class where the clone is expanded.

length	size	D	V	J	DNA	CDR3
13	few	.	TRBV7-2	TRBJ2-3	TGTGCCAGCAGCTACGGACCCACAGATACGCAGTATTTT	CASSYGPTDTQYF
15	once	.	TRBV5-6	TRBJ2-3	TGTGCCAGCAGCACAATAATGCGGGGCACAGATACGCAGTATTTT	CASSTIMRGTDTQYF
12	many	.	TRBV18	TRBJ2-3	TGTGCCAGCTCACCCACGACAGATACGCAGTATTTT	CASSPTTDTQYF
15	.	.	TRBV6-2/TRBV6-3	TRBJ2-5	TGTGCCAGCAGTTACTCGGGGCGGGGTGGAGAGACCCAGTACTTC	CASSYSGRGGETQYF
14	many	.	TRBV7-2	TRBJ2-5	TGTGCCAGCAGCTCTCGGGGAAGACAAGAGACCCAGTACTTC	CASSSRGRQETQYF
15	.	.	TRBV6-2/TRBV6-3	TRBJ2-1	TGTGCCAGCAGTCACCGGGACCGAACACTGGGGGAGCAGTTCTTC	CASSHRDRTLGEQFF
13	once	.	TRBV11-3	TRBJ1-6	TGTGCCAGCAGCTTAGAGGAAGATTCACCCCTCCACTTT	CASSLEEDSPLHF
14	.	.	TRBV7-9	TRBJ1-4	TGTGCCAGCAGTTATACAGGGTTTAATGAAAAACTGTTTTTT	CASSYTGFNEKLFF
15	.	TRBD2	TRBV10-3	TRBJ2-7	TGTGCCATCAGTGAGACTAGCGGGGCCCCCTACGAGCAGTACTTC	CAISETSGAPYEQYF
11	few	.	TRBV6-2/TRBV6-3	TRBJ1-2	TGTGCCAGCAGCGCGGGCTATGGCTACACCTTC	CASSAGYGYTF
13	many	.	TRBV19	TRBJ2-1	TGTGCCAGTAGTATAGGAGGGGCTAGCGAGCAGTTCTTC	CASSIGGASEQFF
16	few	TRBD2	TRBV4-3	TRBJ2-4	TGCGCCAGCAGTCCTGGACTAGCGGTTGCCAAAAACATTCAGTACTTC	CASSPGLAVAKNIQYF
15	once	TRBD1	TRBV19	TRBJ1-4	TGTGCCAGTTCCAGGGGGGCAGGGACTAATGAAAAACTGTTTTTT	CASSRGAGTNEKLFF
15	.	TRBD2	TRBV20-1	TRBJ2-5	TGCAGTGCTTCCACCCCAGCGGGGGGACAAGAGACCCAGTACTTC	CSASTPAGGQETQYF
15	few	.	TRBV12-3/TRBV12-4	TRBJ1-1	TGTGCCAGCAGTTTTGGGGACACTGTGAACACTGAAGCTTTCTTT	CASSFGDTVNTEAFF
17	.	TRBD2	TRBV4-2	TRBJ2-3	TGTGCCAGCAGCCATGCCATAGCGGGGGGAACGGCAGATACGCAGTATTTT	CASSHAIAGGTADTQYF
13	few	TRBD1	TRBV4-3	TRBJ2-7	TGCGCCAGCAGCCAAGAACAGGGGACCGAGCAGTACTTC	CASSQEQGTEQYF